These 27 T cell receptor beta chains share one sample of origin, sequenced in a study of blood T cell repertoires in COVID-19. TCRdb keeps only in-frame clones here, not all; method: immunoSEQ multiplex PCR. Of a few hundred thousand clones listed, about 81% were seen once; the top ten hold around 8%. Sequencing was carried out using peripheral blood. These receptors were taken from a woman older than 75 with COVID-19, enrolled during active disease.

The V and J genes are TRBV7-2 and TRBJ1-1; D call uncertain. V lost 6 bases and J lost 0, with 11 bases in between. The CDR3 totals 14 residues. The germline CDR1 and CDR2 sequences are SGHTA and FQGNSA. CDR3: CASRLLGVNTEAFF. The CDR3 DNA is TGTGCCAGCAGATTACTGGGAGTGAACACTGAAGCTTTCTTT. Full variable domain (missing parts from reference TRBV7-2 and TRBJ1-1): GAGVSQSPSNKVTEKGKDVELRCDPISGHTALYWYRQSLGQGLEFLIYFQGNSAPDKSGLPSDRFSAERTGGSVSTLTIQRTQQEDSAVYLCASRLLGVNTEAFFGQGTRLTVV.

This clone turned up a few times. The CDR3 protein is CASSMGRKIMNTEAFF. The CDR3 bases are TGTGCCAGTAGTATGGGGCGGAAGATCATGAACACTGAAGCTTTCTTT. This rearrangement joins TRBV19 to TRBJ1-1, with D tentatively TRBD1 (5 bases). The CDR3 is 16 residues long. V gave up 3 bases and J gave up 0 bases, with 14 bases separating them. Per the germline V gene, CDR1 is LNHDA and CDR2 is SQIVND (reference sequence).

CDR3 nucleotides: TGCGCCAGCAGCAAAAGTCCCCCTAGCGGGGTTTACAATGAGCAGTTCTTC. Translating it yields CASSKSPPSGVYNEQFF. The V and J genes are TRBV4-3 and TRBJ2-1; 9 bases map to TRBD2. Germline V CDR1 and CDR2: LGHNA, YSLEER. J lost 4 bases, V lost 5 bases, and 12 bases had no gene match. The CDR3 extends over 17 amino acids.

The chain carries TRBV18 and TRBJ2-2; tentatively, D is TRBD1 (5 bases). The V gene's germline CDR1 is KGHSH and CDR2 LQKENI. V lost 2 bases and J 4 bases, leaving 14 bases between the germline ends. The CDR3 covers 16 residues. Written as DNA, the CDR3 is TGTGCCAGCTCACCATCAGGGAATAGTTTCACCGGGGAGCTGTTTTTT. Residues: CASSPSGNSFTGELFF.

V gene TRBV5-1 combines with J gene TRBJ2-7; perhaps TRBD2 as D (5 bases). Trimming took off 4 bases at V and 6 bases at J, with 14 bases between the two ends. The CDR3 is made up of 13 amino acids. The germline V gene encodes CDR1 SGHRS and CDR2 YFSETQ. CDR3 loop: CASSPVSGIEQYF. In DNA form, the CDR3 reads TGCGCCAGCAGCCCGGTGAGCGGAATCGAGCAGTACTTC.

The rearrangement joins TRBV7-3 to TRBJ2-2, with D perhaps TRBD1 (5 bases). V shed 3 bases and J shed 0 bases, with 8 bases lying between them. The V gene's germline CDR1 is SGHTA and CDR2 FQGTGA. This CDR3 contains 15 residues. The CDR3 loop reads CASSFSGTNTGELFF. The DNA for the CDR3 is TGTGCCAGCAGCTTTTCAGGGACGAACACCGGGGAGCTGTTTTTT. Drawing the rest from reference TRBV7-3 and TRBJ2-2, the complete variable domain is GAGVSQTPSNKVTEKGKYVELRCDPISGHTALYWYRQSLGQGPEFLIYFQGTGAADDSGLPNDRFFAVRPEGSVSTLKIQRTERGDSAVYLCASSFSGTNTGELFFGEGSRLTVL.

This clone was counted a few times. The rearrangement links TRBV4-3 to TRBJ2-3, with TRBD1 identical over 7 bases. Germline V gives CDR1 LGHNA, CDR2 YSLEER. The CDR3 extends over 16 amino acids. Trimming took 3 bases from V and 5 from J; bases not matched to a gene: 11. CDR3 nucleotide sequence: TGCGCCAGCAGCCAGTCCTTCAGGGGGTCGAGAGATACGCAGTATTTT. Protein product: CASSQSFRGSRDTQYF.

The genes are TRBV11-3 and TRBJ2-1; D gene unclear. The CDR3 has 15 residues. Germline values: CDR1 SGHNT, CDR2 YENEEA. Trimming left V 0 bases short and J 4 bases short, with 10 bases between. The CDR3 protein is CASSLDPAPYNEQFF. The CDR3 bases are TGTGCCAGCAGCTTAGATCCAGCGCCATACAATGAGCAGTTCTTC.

The rearrangement joins TRBV10-2 to TRBJ1-3; 9 nucleotides agree with TRBD1. The ends lost 1 base at V and 4 bases at J; junction bases unmatched: 5. The CDR3 runs to 16 residues. Per the germline V gene, CDR1 is WSHSY and CDR2 is SAAADI. The CDR3 loop reads CASSEWSGTGGNTIYF. CDR3 nucleotides: TGCGCCAGCAGTGAGTGGTCTGGGACAGGGGGAAACACCATATATTTT.

This clone turned up a few times. V is TRBV6-4 and J is TRBJ2-2; D is uncertain. The CDR3 spans 13 residues. Germline-derived CDR1 and CDR2 are MRHNA and SNTAGT. V lost 0 bases and J 5 bases, leaving 4 bases between the germline ends. The CDR3 is CASSDSQTGELFF. The DNA of the CDR3 is TGTGCCAGCAGTGACTCTCAGACCGGGGAGCTGTTTTTT.

The chain carries TRBV5-5 and TRBJ1-5; D remains ambiguous. Per germline, CDR1 SGHKS and CDR2 YYEKEE (reference sequence). V dropped 0 bases and J dropped 0 bases, with 10 bases sitting between them. The CDR3 is made up of 16 amino acids. CDR3 in DNA: TGTGCCAGCAGCTTGGGGCACGCATATAGCAATCAGCCCCAGCATTTT. Translating it yields CASSLGHAYSNQPQHF. Using reference TRBV5-5 and TRBJ1-5 for the parts outside the CDR3, the full variable domain is DAGVTQSPTHLIKTRGQQVTLRCSPISGHKSVSWYQQVLGQGPQFIFQYYEKEERGRGNFPDRFSARQFPNYSSELNVNALLLGDSALYLCASSLGHAYSNQPQHFGDGTRLSIL.

The chain couples TRBV18 to TRBJ2-5; no clear D. CDR1 is KGHSH and CDR2 is LQKENI in the germline V gene. The CDR3 is 15 amino acids. V was cut by 3 bases and J by 4 bases, with 15 bases left in between. The CDR3 loop reads CASSPYPEIRETQYF. Written as DNA, the CDR3 is TGTGCCAGCTCACCTTACCCTGAGATTCGAGAGACCCAGTACTTC.

The chain links TRBV7-3 to TRBJ2-1, with 7 bases identical to TRBD1. The CDR3 totals 19 residues. CDR1 and CDR2 from the germline V gene are SGHTA and FQGTGA. V gave up 1 base and J gave up 0 bases; unmatched junction bases: 12. CDR3 sequence reads: CASSLRGGWGPLSYNEQFF. For the CDR3, the DNA is TGTGCCAGCAGCTTAAGAGGGGGCTGGGGGCCACTCTCCTACAATGAGCAGTTCTTC.

The genes are TRBV10-3 and TRBJ1-6; 9 nucleotides align to TRBD1. The CDR3 loop spans 16 amino acids. The V and J ends lost 10 bases and 6 bases, in that order; junction bases with no gene match: 13. Germline CDR1 reads ENHRY; CDR2 reads SYGVKD. The CDR3 spells CATLREPGQGNSPLHF. In DNA, the CDR3 is TGTGCCACACTTAGGGAACCGGGACAGGGTAATTCACCCCTCCACTTT.

The V and J genes are TRBV5-4 and TRBJ1-2; the match to TRBD1 covers 9 bases. Trimming took 2 bases from V and 6 from J; bases not matched to a gene: 5. The germline V gene encodes CDR1 SGHNT and CDR2 YYREEE (reference sequence). The CDR3 is 14 amino acids. Here the CDR3 reads CASSFGDRVHGYTF. In nucleotides, the CDR3 is TGTGCCAGCAGCTTCGGGGACAGGGTCCATGGCTACACCTTC.

The J gene is TRBJ1-1, the V gene TRBV7-3, with D possibly matching TRBD1 (5 bases). Germline-derived CDR1 and CDR2 are SGHTA and FQGTGA. Deletions cut 6 bases from V and 5 bases from J, with 16 bases between. The CDR3 totals 14 residues. CDR3 nucleotides: TGTGCCAGCAGTTCCTCGGCGGGGCATACTGAAGCTTTCTTT. The encoded protein is CASSSSAGHTEAFF.

V gene TRBV20-1 combines with J gene TRBJ2-1; perhaps TRBD2 as D (6 bases). Trimming took 7 bases from V and 5 from J, leaving 9 bases between them. CDR1 DFQATT and CDR2 SNEGSKA come from the germline V gene (reference sequence). This CDR3 is 11 amino acids long. The CDR3, as DNA: TGCAGTGGTACTAGCCACAATGAGCAGTTCTTC. It yields the protein CSGTSHNEQFF.

This chain uses TRBV6-6 with TRBJ1-2; a weak D match, TRBD1 (6 bases). V lost 5 bases to trimming and J lost 0 bases, with 13 bases between them. The V gene's germline CDR1 is MNHNY and CDR2 SVGAGI (reference sequence). The CDR3 loop spans 15 amino acids. In DNA form, the CDR3 reads TGTGCCAGCAGTCCCCCGGGGGGCACTAACTATGGCTACACCTTC. It specifies CASSPPGGTNYGYTF.

The chain joins TRBV25-1 to TRBJ1-2, with TRBD1 as a possible D gene (5 bases). The CDR3 is 17 residues long. V was shortened by 1 base and J by 4 bases, with 19 bases between the two germline ends. Germline CDR1 and CDR2: MGHDK and SYGVNS. The CDR3 sequence is CASSESTPRGIGYGYTF. The CDR3 DNA reads TGTGCCAGCAGTGAATCAACCCCGCGGGGGATAGGCTATGGCTACACCTTC.

The genes are TRBV19 and TRBJ2-5; 7 bases map to TRBD1. The CDR3 totals 11 residues. The germline V gene has CDR1 LNHDA and CDR2 SQIVND (reference sequence). J lost 5 bases, V lost 11 bases, and 5 bases had no gene match. In nucleotides, the CDR3 is TGTGCCGGGGACAGTGAGGAGACCCAGTACTTC. Its translation is CAGDSEETQYF.

This chain links TRBV6-5 with TRBJ1-5; 7 bases are a match to TRBD1. Germline V gene lookup returns CDR1 MNHEY and CDR2 SVGAGI. With V trimmed by 2 bases and J by 6 bases, 7 bases remained unmatched. The CDR3 runs 15 residues. Here the CDR3 DNA reads TGTGCCAGCAGTTACGTAGGGGGCGCCTCTCAGCCCCAGCATTTT. Its protein is CASSYVGGASQPQHF.

V is TRBV6-5 and J is TRBJ2-1, with 10 bases identical to TRBD2. The germline gives CDR1 MNHEY, CDR2 SVGAGI. Germline trimming cut 6 bases from V and 5 bases from J; bases unmatched to any gene: 4. This CDR3 has 14 amino acids. CDR3 coding DNA: TGTGCCAGCAGAGCGGGGGGGCCCAACAATGAGCAGTTCTTC. This codes for CASRAGGPNNEQFF.

In DNA, the CDR3 is TGTGCCAGCAGTTTACGGGGACATGATGGTCAGCCCCAGCATTTT. This codes for CASSLRGHDGQPQHF. The J gene is TRBJ1-5, the V gene TRBV27, with D possibly being TRBD1 (6 bases). Trimming shortened V by 2 bases and J by 6 bases, and 14 bases separated the two germline ends. The length of the CDR3 is 15 residues. Looked up from germline, CDR1 is MNHEY and CDR2 is SMNVEV (reference sequence).

This clone was counted a single time. V is TRBV6-5 and J is TRBJ2-7, with 8 bases identical to TRBD1. Losses at the gene ends were 0 bases for V and 3 bases for J; bases not matched to a gene: 1. CDR1 MNHEY and CDR2 SVGAGI come from the germline V gene. The CDR3 contains 14 residues. CDR3 bases: TGTGCCAGCAGTTACTCCGGGACAGGCTACGAGCAGTACTTC. It codes for CASSYSGTGYEQYF.

The J gene is TRBJ2-7, the V gene TRBV29-1; perhaps TRBD2 as D (5 bases). The CDR3 extends over 13 amino acids. V was clipped by 4 bases and J by 1 base, with 11 bases between them. Germline CDR1 reads SQVTM; CDR2 reads ANQGSEA. The CDR3 protein is CSVVGSDSYEQYF. In DNA, the CDR3 is TGCAGCGTTGTTGGTAGCGATTCCTACGAGCAGTACTTC.

The chain joins TRBV6-4 to TRBJ2-5; 14 nucleotides match TRBD2. V was clipped by 10 bases and J by 3 bases; unmatched bases: 7. The CDR3 is made up of 15 amino acids. Germline V lookup: CDR1 MRHNA, CDR2 SNTAGT. CDR3 amino acids: CANLPGLAGEETQYF. In nucleotides, the CDR3 is TGTGCCAACCTACCGGGACTAGCGGGAGAAGAGACCCAGTACTTC.

The chain links TRBV5-1 to TRBJ2-1; unclear D gene. Trimming cost V 7 bases and J 6 bases, with 17 bases left between them. The CDR3 contains 14 residues. Germline lookup yields CDR1 SGHRS and CDR2 YFSETQ. CDR3 sequence (DNA): TGCGCCAGCGCTTTTGGCCAATTCCTCAATGAGCAGTTCTTC. It yields the protein CASAFGQFLNEQFF.